Following are 7 T cell receptor beta chains from one sample sequenced in a study of CD8+CD57+ T cells in acquired aplastic anemia. In patients chosen for sequencing, flow cytometry had shown CD8+CD57+ cell expansion. Template material for TCR beta VDJ and CDR3 profiling consisted of genomic DNA. One entry per CDR3 protein results from TCRdb running MiXCR on the reads. The sample carries fewer than 300,000 distinct CDR3 sequences, 82% recorded once. Sequences were obtained from sorted CD4+, CD8+, or CD8+CD57+ T cells (not recorded which) from PBMCs. Receptor source: a human donor with aplastic anemia.

In the case of this clonotype: At one boundary the junction diverges from the germline segment, which might be a read error. The chain recombines TRBV7-9 with TRBJ1-2, with D uncertain. Germline CDR1 reads SEHNR; CDR2 reads FQNEAQ (reference sequence). This CDR3 has 13 residues. For the CDR3, the DNA is TGCGCCAGCAGCCTTGGCCTTGCAGGTGGCTACGCCTTC. It yields the protein CASSLGLAGGYAF.

About this clonotype: The conserved phenylalanine or tryptophan is not found at the CDR3 terminus, so this likely reflects a read error. V and J are TRBV7-2 and TRBJ2-4; 10 bases line up with TRBD1. This CDR3 is built from 12 residues. Germline V gene lookup returns CDR1 SGHTA and CDR2 FQGNSA. V trimming: 3 bases; J trimming: 13 bases; junction bases outside the gene matches: 3. The DNA for the CDR3 is TGTGCCAGCAGCTTGACAGGGGGCGCCCAGTACGGC. Translated, it gives CASSLTGGAQYG.

For this clonotype: A read error is likely, as this CDR3 ends without the conserved phenylalanine or tryptophan. The limits of the CDR3 on the DNA are not certain, so only TCRdb's listed CDR3 is given. V gene TRBV2 combines with J gene TRBJ1-2. With termini counted, the CDR3 has 11 amino acids. CDR1 and CDR2 (germline): SNHLY, FYNNEI. CDR3 sequence reads: CASGVAGGYTY.

The V call is TRBV20-1, the J call TRBJ2-7, with D possibly TRBD2 on 6 matching bases. V was shortened by 6 bases and J by 0 bases, with 12 bases between the two germline ends. Germline V gene lookup returns CDR1 DFQATT and CDR2 SNEGSKA (reference sequence). The CDR3 totals 13 residues. DNA for the CDR3: TGCAGTGCCAGTAGCGGATTCTCCTACGAGCAGTACTTC. This gives the protein CSASSGFSYEQYF.

Points on this clonotype: No conserved phenylalanine or tryptophan ends this CDR3, so it is likely a read error. The limits of the CDR3 on the DNA are not certain, so only TCRdb's listed CDR3 is given. The chain links TRBV7-9 to TRBJ2-1; TRBD1, as called in the table, went unchecked against the DNA. The CDR3 contains 13 residues when both ends are counted. Germline CDR1 SEHNR, CDR2 FQNEAQ (reference sequence). Here the CDR3 reads CASSEGANEQYFG.

This clonotype was observed once. A read error may produce the germline difference seen at one junction end. This chain links TRBV15 with TRBJ2-3, with D unclear. The length of the CDR3 is 14 residues. Looked up from germline, CDR1 is LNHNV and CDR2 is YYDKDF (reference sequence). The CDR3 sequence is CASSLASSHDTQYF. CDR3 coding DNA: TGTGCCAGCAGCTTGGCCTCCAGCCACGATACCCAGTATTTT.

With regard to this clonotype: The junction departs from the called germline gene at one end, perhaps through a read error. The chain joins TRBV9 to TRBJ1-1; a weak D match, TRBD1 (5 bases). This CDR3 is 16 amino acids long. Per the germline V gene, CDR1 is SGDLS and CDR2 is YYNGEE. CDR3 sequence reads: CASGGTPVTLNSEAFF. DNA for the CDR3: TGTGCCAGCGGAGGGACTCCCGTTACCTTGAACTCTGAAGCTTTCTTT.